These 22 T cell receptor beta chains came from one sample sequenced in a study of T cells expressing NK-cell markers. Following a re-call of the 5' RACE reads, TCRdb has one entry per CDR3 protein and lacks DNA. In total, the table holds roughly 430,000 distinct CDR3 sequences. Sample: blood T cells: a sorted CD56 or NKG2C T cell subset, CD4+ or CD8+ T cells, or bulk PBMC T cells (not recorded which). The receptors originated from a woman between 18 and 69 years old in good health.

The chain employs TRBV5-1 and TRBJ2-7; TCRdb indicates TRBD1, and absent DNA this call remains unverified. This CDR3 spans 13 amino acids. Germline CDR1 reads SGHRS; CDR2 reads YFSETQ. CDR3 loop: CASSAGAGDEQYF.

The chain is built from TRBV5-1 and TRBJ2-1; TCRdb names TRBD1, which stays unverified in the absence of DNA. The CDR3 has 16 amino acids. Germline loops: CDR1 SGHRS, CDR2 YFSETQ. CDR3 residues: CASSSGGGQGYNEQFF.

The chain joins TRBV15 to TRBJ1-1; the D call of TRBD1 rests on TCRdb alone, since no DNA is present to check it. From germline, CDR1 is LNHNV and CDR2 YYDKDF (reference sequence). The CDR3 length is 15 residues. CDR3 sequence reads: CATSSPDRENTEAFF.

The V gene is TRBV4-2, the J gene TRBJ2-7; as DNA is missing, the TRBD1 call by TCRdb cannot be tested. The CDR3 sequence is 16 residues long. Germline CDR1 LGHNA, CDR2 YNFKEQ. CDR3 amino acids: CASSPELAPGSYEQYF.

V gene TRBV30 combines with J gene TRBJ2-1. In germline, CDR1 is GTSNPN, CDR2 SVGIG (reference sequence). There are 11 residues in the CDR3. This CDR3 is CAWSQGNEQFF.

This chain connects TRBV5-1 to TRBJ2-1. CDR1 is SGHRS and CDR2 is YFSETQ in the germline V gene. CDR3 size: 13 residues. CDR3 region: CASSVQLYNEQFF. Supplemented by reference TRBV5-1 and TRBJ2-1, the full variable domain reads KAGVTQTPRYLIKTRGQQVTLSCSPISGHRSVSWYQQTPGQGLQFLFEYFSETQRNKGNFPGRFSGRQFSNSRSEMNVSTLELGDSALYLCASSVQLYNEQFFGPGTRLTVL.

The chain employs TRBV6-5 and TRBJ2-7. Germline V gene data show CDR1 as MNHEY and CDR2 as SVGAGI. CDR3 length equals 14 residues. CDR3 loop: CASSYLAGTYEQYF.

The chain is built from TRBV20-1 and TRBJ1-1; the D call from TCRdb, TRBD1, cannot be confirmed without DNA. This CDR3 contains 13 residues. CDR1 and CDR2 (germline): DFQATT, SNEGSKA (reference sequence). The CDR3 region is CSARGQGGTEAFF.

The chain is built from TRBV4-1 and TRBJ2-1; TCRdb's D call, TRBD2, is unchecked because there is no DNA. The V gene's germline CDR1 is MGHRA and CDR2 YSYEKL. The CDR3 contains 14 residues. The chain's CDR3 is CASSQDSPGLEQFF.

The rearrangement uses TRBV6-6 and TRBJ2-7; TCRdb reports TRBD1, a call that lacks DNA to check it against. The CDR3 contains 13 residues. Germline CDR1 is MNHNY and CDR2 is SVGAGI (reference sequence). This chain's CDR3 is CASSTGQHNEQYF.

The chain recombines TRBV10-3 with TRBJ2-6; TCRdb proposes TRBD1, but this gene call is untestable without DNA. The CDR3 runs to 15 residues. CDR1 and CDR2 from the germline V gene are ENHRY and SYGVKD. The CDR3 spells CAISDWGDGANVLTF.

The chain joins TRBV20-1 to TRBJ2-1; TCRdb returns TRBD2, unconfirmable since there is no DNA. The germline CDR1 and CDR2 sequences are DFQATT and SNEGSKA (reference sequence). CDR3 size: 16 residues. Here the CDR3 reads CSAREGLAGRANEQFF.

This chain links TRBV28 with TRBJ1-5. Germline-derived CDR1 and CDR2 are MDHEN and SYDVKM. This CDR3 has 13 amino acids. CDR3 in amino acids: CASSPPPDQPQHF. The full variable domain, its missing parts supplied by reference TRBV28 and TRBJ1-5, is DVKVTQSSRYLVKRTGEKVFLECVQDMDHENMFWYRQDPGLGLRLIYFSYDVKMKEKGDIPEGYSVSREKKERFSLILESASTNQTSMYLCASSPPPDQPQHFGDGTRLSIL.

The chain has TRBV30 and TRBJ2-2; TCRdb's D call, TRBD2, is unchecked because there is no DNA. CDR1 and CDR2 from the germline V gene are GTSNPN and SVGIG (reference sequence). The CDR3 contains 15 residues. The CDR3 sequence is CAWSVIGPNTGELFF.

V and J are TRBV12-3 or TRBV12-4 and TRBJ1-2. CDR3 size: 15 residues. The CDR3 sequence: CASSLGQGTNYGYTF.

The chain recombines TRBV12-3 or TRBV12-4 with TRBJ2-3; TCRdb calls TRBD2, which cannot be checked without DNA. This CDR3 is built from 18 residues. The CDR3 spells CASSPPRGGRARGDTQYF.

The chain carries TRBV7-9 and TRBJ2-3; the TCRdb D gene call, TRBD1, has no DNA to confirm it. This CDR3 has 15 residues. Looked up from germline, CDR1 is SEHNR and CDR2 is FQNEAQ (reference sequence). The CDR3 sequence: CASSLVSGEADTQYF. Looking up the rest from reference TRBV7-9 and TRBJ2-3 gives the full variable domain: DTGVSQNPRHKITKRGQNVTFRCDPISEHNRLYWYRQTLGQGPEFLTYFQNEAQLEKSRLLSDRFSAERPKGSFSTLEIQRTEQGDSAMYLCASSLVSGEADTQYFGPGTRLTVL.

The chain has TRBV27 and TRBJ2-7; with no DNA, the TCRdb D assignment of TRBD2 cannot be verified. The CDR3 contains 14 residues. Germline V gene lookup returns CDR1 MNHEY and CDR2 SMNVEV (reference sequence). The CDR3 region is CASSLSAGGYEQYF.

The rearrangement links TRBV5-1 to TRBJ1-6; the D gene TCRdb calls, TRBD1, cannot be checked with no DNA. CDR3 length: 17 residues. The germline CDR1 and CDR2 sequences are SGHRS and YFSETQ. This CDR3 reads CASSWGQQSSYNSPLHF.

The CDR3 reads CASQKHYTGELFF. The chain combines TRBV25-1 with TRBJ2-2. Germline lookup yields CDR1 MGHDK and CDR2 SYGVNS. This CDR3 has 13 amino acids.

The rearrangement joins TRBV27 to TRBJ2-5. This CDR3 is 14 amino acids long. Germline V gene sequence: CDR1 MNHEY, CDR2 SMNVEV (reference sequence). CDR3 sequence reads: CASSSGDSLAVLYF.

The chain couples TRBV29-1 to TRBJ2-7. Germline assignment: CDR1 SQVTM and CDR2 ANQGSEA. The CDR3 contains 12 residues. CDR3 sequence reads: CSVEWGSDEQYF.